What follows is one T cell receptor beta chain and its context. The antigen is unknown. The authors ran a second PCR of about 6 to 11 cycles using a sample-barcoded 5' primer and a J-beta primer mix. A template-switch adaptor that had 12 random nucleotides put a tag on each cDNA molecule. CDR3-containing paired-end reads numbering at least 2.5 million came from each sample. TCRdb reprocessed the 5' RACE reads via MiXCR and lists one record per CDR3 protein. Here the sample spans about 2 million distinct CDR3 sequences, about 49% being singletons. These data come from a study of blood T cells in healthy people across ages. Notes on the study in general: Since the PBMCs were unsorted, naive and antigen-experienced cells could not be conclusively compared. The study lacked donor CMV status, which possibly confounded expanded clonotype changes.

The CDR3 is made up of 14 amino acids. Losses at the gene ends were 10 bases for V and 1 base for J; bases not matched to a gene: 6. Germline CDR1 reads MDHEN; CDR2 reads SYDVKM. The source material was blood. The V gene is TRBV28, the J gene TRBJ1-1, with 10 positions matching TRBD1. The TCR comes from a woman aged 40 to 50 in good health. CDR3 sequence (DNA): TGTGCCACCTGGACAGGGGGACGGAACACTGAAGCTTTCTTT. It is translated as CATWTGGRNTEAFF.